This T cell receptor beta chain was sequenced during a study of human thymus T cells. General study points: Related reports documented highly overlapping thymic repertoires among unrelated individuals. It looked as if thymic and blood repertoires used V and J genes in a biased way.

This CDR3 has 18 amino acids. The germline V gene encodes CDR1 SGHRS and CDR2 YFSETQ. Trimming at V came to 4 bases and at J to 6 bases, leaving 15 bases not matched to a gene. This table comes from immunoSEQ multiplex PCR, and its TCRdb copy is limited to in-frame clones, with some not included. The table records tens of thousands of clones, 90% to 98% of them present only once. The study used thymus tissue resected during corrective heart surgery. Corrective surgery for congenital heart defects was being performed on the healthy Finnish infants who served as donors. A word on this clone: Its cognate antigen is unknown.

The origin of this receptor is a boy in the first two years of life with a congenital heart defect but otherwise immunologically healthy. Sequenced material: thymus tissue. The J gene is TRBJ2-5, the V gene TRBV5-1; 13 bases map to TRBD2. The CDR3, as DNA: TGCGCCAGCAGCCTTGGGGACTCACTAGCGGGGGGGCCAAAGACCCAGTACTTC. This translates into CASSLGDSLAGGPKTQYF.